These 29 T cell receptor beta chains were all obtained from the same sample, sequenced in a study of cytomegalovirus exposure and HLA in healthy donors. 13 Jbeta primers and 60 Vbeta primers were used for the PCR. Data came from immunoSEQ multiplex PCR; TCRdb stores just in-frame clones and leaves some out. Of approximately 110,000 clones listed, under 70% are singletons. Specimen: PBMCs. These receptor sequences come from a man between 25 and 39 years old in good health and CMV-seropositive.

The chain uses TRBV28 and TRBJ2-3; tentative D call: TRBD1 (6 bases). This CDR3 spans 14 amino acids. Germline CDR1 and CDR2: MDHEN and SYDVKM. V was cut by 1 base and J by 3 bases, with 8 bases left in between. CDR3 sequence reads: CASSLFTGTDTQYF. The CDR3 nucleotides are TGTGCCAGCAGTTTATTTACAGGGACAGATACGCAGTATTTT.

This chain connects TRBV5-8 to TRBJ1-2; 9 positions match TRBD1. Germline assignment: CDR1 SGHTS and CDR2 YDEGEE. CDR3 length equals 14 residues. V lost 4 bases, J lost 4 bases, and 5 bases stayed unmatched. In DNA, the CDR3 is TGTGCCAGCAGCCCGACAGGGGGGACCTATGGCTACACCTTC. Its protein is CASSPTGGTYGYTF.

CDR3: CASSLRAVYEQYF. For the CDR3, the DNA is TGTGCCAGCAGCCTCAGGGCTGTCTACGAGCAGTACTTC. V and J are TRBV5-6 and TRBJ2-7, with a tentative D call TRBD1 (5 bases). V lost 4 bases and J 3 bases, leaving 11 bases between the germline ends. The CDR3 sequence is 13 residues long. Germline loops: CDR1 SGHDT, CDR2 YYEEEE.

The genes are TRBV27 and TRBJ2-1; D perhaps matches TRBD1 (6 bases). This CDR3 is built from 15 residues. Germline V gene sequence: CDR1 MNHEY, CDR2 SMNVEV (reference sequence). The V and J ends lost 1 base and 3 bases respectively, with 10 bases between them. The CDR3 sequence: CASSLLGARYNEQFF. CDR3 in DNA: TGTGCCAGCAGTTTATTGGGGGCTCGCTACAATGAGCAGTTCTTC.

This clone was counted once. The genes are TRBV19 and TRBJ2-5; weak D call: TRBD1 (7 bases). V was cut by 2 bases and J by 5 bases, with 12 bases left in between. This CDR3 has 14 amino acids. CDR1 is LNHDA, CDR2 SQIVND, per germline (reference sequence). DNA for the CDR3: TGTGCCAGTAGTATACTGGCAGGGGGGGAGACCCAGTACTTC. It encodes CASSILAGGETQYF.

V usage is TRBV11-2 and J usage is TRBJ2-7, with TRBD2 matching over 9 bases. Looked up from germline, CDR1 is SGHAT and CDR2 is FQNNGV. The CDR3 runs 14 residues. Trimming removed 5 bases from V and 0 bases from J; junction bases left unmatched: 2. CDR3 sequence (DNA): TGTGCCAGCAGCCGGGGACTAGCCTCCTACGAGCAGTACGTC. Its protein is CASSRGLASYEQYV.

The rearrangement links TRBV4-1 to TRBJ1-1; the D is unclear. The CDR3 length is 14 residues. V shed 2 bases and J shed 5 bases, with 12 bases lying between them. Germline CDR1 MGHRA, CDR2 YSYEKL. Written as DNA, the CDR3 is TGCGCCAGCAGCCAATTTTCTCGCGGTACTGAAGCTTTCTTT. Amino acids: CASSQFSRGTEAFF.

The CDR3 bases are TGTGCCAGCTCAGACAGGGGGAGCTACAATGAGCAGTTCTTC. Protein product: CASSDRGSYNEQFF. The J gene is TRBJ2-1, the V gene TRBV18; the match to TRBD1 covers 9 bases. V lost 5 bases and J lost 3; bases outside the gene matches: 2. The germline CDR1 and CDR2 sequences are KGHSH and LQKENI. The CDR3 contains 14 residues. Together with reference TRBV18 and TRBJ2-1, the CDR3 gives the full variable domain: NAGVMQNPRHLVRRRGQEARLRCSPMKGHSHVYWYRQLPEEGLKFMVYLQKENIIDESGMPKERFSAEFPKEGPSILRIQQVVRGDSAAYFCASSDRGSYNEQFFGPGTRLTVL.

The genes are TRBV27 and TRBJ1-1; 7 positions match TRBD1. Germline V lookup: CDR1 MNHEY, CDR2 SMNVEV (reference sequence). The V segment lost 5 bases and the J segment 4 bases; nucleotides outside the gene matches: 7. This CDR3 has 14 amino acids. CDR3 coding DNA: TGTGCCAGCAGTGTCACAGACAGGGTCACTGAAGCTTTCTTT. Its protein is CASSVTDRVTEAFF.

This chain uses TRBV2 with TRBJ2-1; no definite D call. Germline CDR1 reads SNHLY; CDR2 reads FYNNEI. This CDR3 has 15 amino acids. V was pared by 8 bases and J by 4 bases, with 18 bases between. The CDR3 reads CASSVDYSPYNEQFF. Written as DNA, the CDR3 is TGTGCCAGCTCGGTTGATTACTCTCCGTACAATGAGCAGTTCTTC.

The chain links TRBV19 to TRBJ1-6; weak D call: TRBD1 (6 bases). The CDR3 runs to 16 residues. V was clipped by 6 bases and J by 5 bases, with 17 bases between them. CDR1 and CDR2 from the germline V gene are LNHDA and SQIVND (reference sequence). The CDR3, as DNA: TGTGCCAGTAGGCTTTCCGGACAGTACAATAATTCACCCCTCCACTTT. This encodes CASRLSGQYNNSPLHF.

The chain recombines TRBV6-1 with TRBJ1-2, with D uncertain. With 6 bases removed from V and 1 base from J, the gap between germline ends came to 15 bases. The germline CDR1 and CDR2 sequences are MNHNS and SASEGT. CDR3 length equals 15 residues. DNA of the CDR3: TGTGCCAGCAGCCCCTCCCTAAACAGTAACTATGGCTACACCTTC. Encoded protein: CASSPSLNSNYGYTF.

The rearrangement links TRBV18 to TRBJ1-5; TRBD1 matches at 11 bases. The germline CDR1 and CDR2 sequences are KGHSH and LQKENI. The CDR3 has 14 amino acids. The V gene end was trimmed by 3 bases and the J gene end by 5 bases; junction bases not matched to a gene: 0. The CDR3 DNA sequence: TGTGCCAGCTCACCGGGACAGGGGGATCAGCCCCAGCATTTT. Translated, it gives CASSPGQGDQPQHF. The variable domain in full, completed from reference TRBV18 and TRBJ1-5, reads NAGVMQNPRHLVRRRGQEARLRCSPMKGHSHVYWYRQLPEEGLKFMVYLQKENIIDESGMPKERFSAEFPKEGPSILRIQQVVRGDSAAYFCASSPGQGDQPQHFGDGTRLSIL.

The chain employs TRBV5-1 and TRBJ1-3; unclear D gene. This CDR3 contains 16 residues. The germline V and J ends were trimmed by 0 bases and 0 bases, with 10 bases remaining between them. In germline, CDR1 is SGHRS, CDR2 YFSETQ. The CDR3 region is CASSLVPDLSGNTIYF. As DNA, the CDR3 is TGCGCCAGCAGCTTGGTTCCAGATCTCTCTGGAAACACCATATATTTT. Full variable domain (rest looked up from reference TRBV5-1 and TRBJ1-3): KAGVTQTPRYLIKTRGQQVTLSCSPISGHRSVSWYQQTPGQGLQFLFEYFSETQRNKGNFPGRFSGRQFSNSRSEMNVSTLELGDSALYLCASSLVPDLSGNTIYFGEGSWLTVV.

The chain recombines TRBV29-1 with TRBJ2-3; no firm D call. Looked up from germline, CDR1 is SQVTM and CDR2 is ANQGSEA. This CDR3 has 13 residues. V gave up 2 bases and J gave up 6 bases, with 12 bases separating them. CDR3 in amino acids: CSVESLPLDTQYF. The CDR3 nucleotides are TGCAGCGTTGAAAGCCTACCTTTGGATACGCAGTATTTT.

V and J are TRBV27 and TRBJ1-4; the D is unclear. From germline, CDR1 is MNHEY and CDR2 SMNVEV (reference sequence). The V gene lost 6 bases and the J gene lost 2 bases, with 13 bases spanning the gap. This CDR3 contains 15 residues. CDR3 in amino acids: CASSPTGRTNEKLFF. CDR3 coding DNA: TGTGCCAGCAGCCCCACCGGGAGGACTAATGAAAAACTGTTTTTT.

The gene calls are TRBV6-6 and TRBJ1-1; D remains unclear. Trimming removed 2 bases at V and 1 base at J, with 8 bases between. This CDR3 contains 14 residues. CDR1 and CDR2 from the germline V gene are MNHNY and SVGAGI (reference sequence). CDR3 coding DNA: TGTGCCAGCAGTTACCCCGCGGAGAACACTGAAGCTTTCTTT. Translated, it gives CASSYPAENTEAFF.

The rearrangement joins TRBV19 to TRBJ1-2; D possibly corresponds to TRBD1 (6 bases). CDR3 length: 14 residues. Germline CDR1 LNHDA, CDR2 SQIVND (reference sequence). V was trimmed by 1 base and J by 8 bases, leaving 14 bases between them. CDR3 protein: CASSIAGATDGYTF. CDR3 nucleotides: TGTGCCAGTAGTATAGCAGGGGCGACAGACGGCTACACCTTC.

The V and J genes are TRBV7-2 and TRBJ2-5; D call uncertain. Germline CDR1 is SGHTA and CDR2 is FQGNSA. The V end was cut by 5 bases, the J end by 1 base, with 11 bases between. This CDR3 spans 14 amino acids. The CDR3 DNA reads as TGTGCCAGCAGCCGGCTAGGCCCCCAAGAGACCCAGTACTTC. Its translation: CASSRLGPQETQYF.

The chain carries TRBV28 and TRBJ1-1; possible D gene TRBD1, 6 bases. The CDR3 has 14 amino acids. The V gene lost 7 bases and the J gene lost 6 bases, with 18 bases spanning the gap. Germline V gene sequence: CDR1 MDHEN, CDR2 SYDVKM. CDR3 region: CASITYAGTSEAFF. The CDR3 nucleotides read TGTGCCAGCATTACGTACGCAGGGACATCTGAAGCTTTCTTT.

The rearrangement links TRBV4-3 to TRBJ2-4, with D maybe TRBD1 (6 bases). This CDR3 has 13 amino acids. Trimming took 2 bases from V and 9 from J, leaving 11 bases between them. The V gene's germline CDR1 is LGHNA and CDR2 YSLEER. The CDR3 coding sequence is TGCGCCAGCAGCCAATCCGGCAGGGGCATTCAGTACTTC. Protein: CASSQSGRGIQYF.

For the CDR3, the DNA is TGTGCCAGCAGCGCCCGGGACAGATCACCCTACGAGCAGTACTTC. It codes for CASSARDRSPYEQYF. The chain combines TRBV9 with TRBJ2-7; 7 bases are a match to TRBD1. The germline gives CDR1 SGDLS, CDR2 YYNGEE. The CDR3 has 15 residues. V shed 3 bases and J 2 bases; nucleotides not matched to a gene: 8. Using reference TRBV9 and TRBJ2-7 for the parts outside the CDR3, the full variable domain is DSGVTQTPKHLITATGQRVTLRCSPRSGDLSVYWYQQSLDQGLQFLIQYYNGEERAKGNILERFSAQQFPDLHSELNLSSLELGDSALYFCASSARDRSPYEQYFGPGTRLTVT.

The chain has TRBV27 and TRBJ2-1, with 7 bases fitting TRBD1. This CDR3 comprises 15 residues. The V and J ends lost 5 bases and 4 bases, in that order; junction bases with no gene match: 8. Germline lookup yields CDR1 MNHEY and CDR2 SMNVEV (reference sequence). The CDR3 DNA sequence: TGTGCCAGCAGTCCCGGGACAGAAGCGTACAATGAGCAGTTCTTC. This translates into CASSPGTEAYNEQFF.

The chain couples TRBV4-1 to TRBJ1-4; 7 bases fit TRBD1. The CDR3 totals 15 residues. The V gene's germline CDR1 is MGHRA and CDR2 YSYEKL. V lost 4 bases to trimming and J lost 5 bases; unmatched junction nucleotides: 7. Here the CDR3 reads CASSLRQGQNEKLFF. The CDR3, as DNA: TGCGCCAGCAGCCTGCGACAGGGCCAAAATGAAAAACTGTTTTTT.

The chain is built from TRBV7-9 and TRBJ2-7; no clear D gene. V was trimmed by 2 bases and J by 2 bases, leaving 10 bases between them. The CDR3 runs 14 residues. CDR1 and CDR2 from the germline V gene are SEHNR and FQNEAQ (reference sequence). The DNA of the CDR3 is TGTGCCAGCAGCTTACGAGGTCAGCCCTACGAGCAGTACTTC. This translates into CASSLRGQPYEQYF. Variable domain in full (rest from reference TRBV7-9 and TRBJ2-7): DTGVSQNPRHKITKRGQNVTFRCDPISEHNRLYWYRQTLGQGPEFLTYFQNEAQLEKSRLLSDRFSAERPKGSFSTLEIQRTEQGDSAMYLCASSLRGQPYEQYFGPGTRLTVT.

This clone was observed a few times. V gene TRBV5-1 combines with J gene TRBJ1-1, with D unclear. V dropped 0 bases and J dropped 1 base, with 10 bases sitting between them. Germline V gene lookup returns CDR1 SGHRS and CDR2 YFSETQ. The CDR3 contains 15 residues. CDR3 in DNA: TGCGCCAGCAGCTTGGGGGAGAAGGGGAACACTGAAGCTTTCTTT. It codes for CASSLGEKGNTEAFF.

The gene calls are TRBV9 and TRBJ2-7; 8 bases align to TRBD2. Germline V gene sequence: CDR1 SGDLS, CDR2 YYNGEE. This CDR3 is built from 15 residues. V lost 3 bases and J lost 7; bases outside the gene matches: 12. This CDR3 reads CASSALSGGFEEQYF. The CDR3, as DNA: TGTGCCAGCAGCGCTCTCTCGGGGGGGTTTGAAGAGCAGTACTTC. The variable domain in full, completed from reference TRBV9 and TRBJ2-7, reads DSGVTQTPKHLITATGQRVTLRCSPRSGDLSVYWYQQSLDQGLQFLIQYYNGEERAKGNILERFSAQQFPDLHSELNLSSLELGDSALYFCASSALSGGFEEQYFGPGTRLTVT.

The chain employs TRBV13 and TRBJ2-1; TRBD2 aligns across 12 bases. This CDR3 region has 16 residues. Germline CDR1 reads PRHDT; CDR2 reads FYEKMQ (reference sequence). The junction had 6 bases not matched to a gene; V was cut back by 4 bases and J by 5 bases. The CDR3 reads CASSSWTSGKHNEQFF. CDR3 nucleotides: TGTGCCAGCAGCTCCTGGACTAGCGGGAAACACAATGAGCAGTTCTTC.

The rearrangement links TRBV28 to TRBJ1-5; 7 nucleotides line up with TRBD1. This CDR3 has 18 residues. V lost 5 bases and J lost 7; bases outside the gene matches: 20. In germline, CDR1 is MDHEN, CDR2 SYDVKM. CDR3 loop: CASSSRGTWGVQDQPQHF. The CDR3 DNA sequence: TGTGCCAGCAGTAGCAGGGGGACTTGGGGGGTTCAGGACCAGCCCCAGCATTTT.